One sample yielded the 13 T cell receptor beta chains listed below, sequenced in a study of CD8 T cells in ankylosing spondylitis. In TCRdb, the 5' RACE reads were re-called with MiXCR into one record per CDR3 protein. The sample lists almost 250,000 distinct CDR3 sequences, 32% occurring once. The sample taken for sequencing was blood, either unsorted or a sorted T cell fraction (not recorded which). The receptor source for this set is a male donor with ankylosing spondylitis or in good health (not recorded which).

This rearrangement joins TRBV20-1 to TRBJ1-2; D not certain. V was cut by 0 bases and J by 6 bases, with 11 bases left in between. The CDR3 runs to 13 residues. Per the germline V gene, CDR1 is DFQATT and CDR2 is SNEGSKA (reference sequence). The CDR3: CSARDPGKDGYTF. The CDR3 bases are TGCAGTGCTAGAGATCCCGGTAAAGATGGCTACACCTTC.

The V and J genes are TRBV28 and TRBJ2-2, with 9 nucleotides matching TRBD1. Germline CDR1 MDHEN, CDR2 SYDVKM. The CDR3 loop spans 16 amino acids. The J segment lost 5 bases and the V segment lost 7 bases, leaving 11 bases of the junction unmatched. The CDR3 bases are TGTGCCAGCATCAACCGGGACAGGGCAGGGACCGGGGAGCTGTTTTTT. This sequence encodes CASINRDRAGTGELFF.

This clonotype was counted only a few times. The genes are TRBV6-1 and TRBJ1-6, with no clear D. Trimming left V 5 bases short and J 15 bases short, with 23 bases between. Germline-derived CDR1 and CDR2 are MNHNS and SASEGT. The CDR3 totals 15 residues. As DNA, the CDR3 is TGTGCCAGCAGTCTGACAATGCCCGGTGTTGAACACCTCCACTTT. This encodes CASSLTMPGVEHLHF.

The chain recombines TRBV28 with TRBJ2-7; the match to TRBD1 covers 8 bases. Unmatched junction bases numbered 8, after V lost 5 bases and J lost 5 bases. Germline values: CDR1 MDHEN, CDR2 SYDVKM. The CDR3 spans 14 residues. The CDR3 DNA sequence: TGTGCCAGCAGTCAGGGGGCGTCATTGGACGAGCAGTACTTC. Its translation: CASSQGASLDEQYF. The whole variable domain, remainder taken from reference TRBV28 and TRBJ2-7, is DVKVTQSSRYLVKRTGEKVFLECVQDMDHENMFWYRQDPGLGLRLIYFSYDVKMKEKGDIPEGYSVSREKKERFSLILESASTNQTSMYLCASSQGASLDEQYFGPGTRLTVT.

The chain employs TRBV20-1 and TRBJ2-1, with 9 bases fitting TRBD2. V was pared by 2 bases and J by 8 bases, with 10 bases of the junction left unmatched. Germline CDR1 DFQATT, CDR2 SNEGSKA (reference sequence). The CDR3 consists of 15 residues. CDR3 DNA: TGCAGTGCTAGAATAGCGGGGGCCCCAAGCCATGAGCAGTTCTTC. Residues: CSARIAGAPSHEQFF.

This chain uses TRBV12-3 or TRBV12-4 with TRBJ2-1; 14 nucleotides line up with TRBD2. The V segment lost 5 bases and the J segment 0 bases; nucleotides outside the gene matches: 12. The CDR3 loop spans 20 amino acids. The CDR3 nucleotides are TGTGCCAGCAGTCCCTGGACTAGCGGGGGGCTCCGAGACTCCTACAATGAGCAGTTCTTC. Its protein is CASSPWTSGGLRDSYNEQFF.

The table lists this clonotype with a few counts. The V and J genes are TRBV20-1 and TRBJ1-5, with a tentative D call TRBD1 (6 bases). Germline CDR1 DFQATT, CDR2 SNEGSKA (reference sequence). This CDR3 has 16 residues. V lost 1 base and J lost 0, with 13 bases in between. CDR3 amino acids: CSARGPTGYSNQPQHF. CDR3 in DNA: TGCAGTGCTAGAGGCCCGACAGGATATAGCAATCAGCCCCAGCATTTT.

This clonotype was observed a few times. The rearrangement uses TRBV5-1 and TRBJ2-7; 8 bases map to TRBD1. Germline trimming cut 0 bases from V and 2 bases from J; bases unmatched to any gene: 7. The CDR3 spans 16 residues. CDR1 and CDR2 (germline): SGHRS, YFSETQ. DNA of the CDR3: TGCGCCAGCAGCTTGGGCGGCCAGGGGGCGGCCTACGAGCAGTACTTC. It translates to CASSLGGQGAAYEQYF.

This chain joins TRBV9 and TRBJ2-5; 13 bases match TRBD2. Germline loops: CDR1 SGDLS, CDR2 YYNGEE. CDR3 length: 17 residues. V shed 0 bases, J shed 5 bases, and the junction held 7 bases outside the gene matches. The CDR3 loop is CASSVDVGLAGSETQYF. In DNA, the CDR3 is TGTGCCAGCAGCGTAGATGTGGGACTAGCGGGGTCGGAGACCCAGTACTTC.

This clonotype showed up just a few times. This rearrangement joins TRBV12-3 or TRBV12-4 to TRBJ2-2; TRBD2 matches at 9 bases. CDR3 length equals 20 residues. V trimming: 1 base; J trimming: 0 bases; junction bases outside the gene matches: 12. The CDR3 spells CASSLGGLAGSTPNTGELFF. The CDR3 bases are TGTGCCAGCAGTTTAGGAGGGCTAGCGGGGAGTACTCCGAACACCGGGGAGCTGTTTTTT.

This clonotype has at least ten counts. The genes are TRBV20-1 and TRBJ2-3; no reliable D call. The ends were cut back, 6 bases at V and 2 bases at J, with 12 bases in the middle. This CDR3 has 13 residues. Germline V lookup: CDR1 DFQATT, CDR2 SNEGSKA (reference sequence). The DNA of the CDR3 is TGCAGTGCCCACAATACATTCACAGATACGCAGTATTTT. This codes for CSAHNTFTDTQYF.

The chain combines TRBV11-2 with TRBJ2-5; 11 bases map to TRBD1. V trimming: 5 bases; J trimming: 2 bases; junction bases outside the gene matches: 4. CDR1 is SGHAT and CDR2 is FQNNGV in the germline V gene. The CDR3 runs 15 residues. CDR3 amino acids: CASSRRDRGQETQYF. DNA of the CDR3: TGTGCCAGCAGCCGCCGGGACAGGGGGCAAGAGACCCAGTACTTC.

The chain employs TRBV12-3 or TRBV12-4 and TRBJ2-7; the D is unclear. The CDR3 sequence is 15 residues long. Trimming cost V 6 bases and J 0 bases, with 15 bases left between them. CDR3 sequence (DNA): TGTGCCAGCAGCTCTGATATGGGGTCCTCCTACGAGCAGTACTTC. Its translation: CASSSDMGSSYEQYF.